This is a list of T cell receptor beta chains from one sample in a study of blood T cell repertoires in COVID-19. Only in-frame clones appear in the TCRdb table, and some are missing; sequencing was by immunoSEQ multiplex PCR. The table has a few hundred thousand clones, roughly nine tenths seen once. Sequencing used peripheral blood. The receptors were gathered from a man aged 55-75 years with acute or convalescent COVID-19. Both conserved end residues are part of each CDR3. D genes are given only for firm matches. Only part of the rows carry a size: once, few, many, or a class if the clone is expanded.

abundance: NA; d_gene: TRBD1; j_gene: TRBJ2-7; v_gene: TRBV6-1; CDR3nt: TGTGCCAGCAGTGAAGGACAGGGCGAGCAGTACTTC; CDR3aa: CASSEGQGEQYF
abundance: NA; d_gene: NA; j_gene: TRBJ1-2; v_gene: TRBV28; CDR3nt: TGTGCCAGCAGTTTTCACGGGACTAACTATGGCTACACCTTC; CDR3aa: CASSFHGTNYGYTF
abundance: NA; d_gene: NA; j_gene: TRBJ1-4; v_gene: TRBV5-1; CDR3nt: TGCGCCAGCAGCGGGAGGTCGGGTGAAAAACTGTTTTTT; CDR3aa: CASSGRSGEKLFF
abundance: NA; d_gene: NA; j_gene: TRBJ2-1; v_gene: TRBV19; CDR3nt: TGTGCCAGTAGTCCCCCCGGGACCTACAATGAGCAGTTCTTC; CDR3aa: CASSPPGTYNEQFF
abundance: NA; d_gene: NA; j_gene: TRBJ1-4; v_gene: TRBV10-3; CDR3nt: TGTGCCATCAGTGAAGGAGGGATTAGTGAAAAACTGTTTTTT; CDR3aa: CAISEGGISEKLFF
abundance: NA; d_gene: TRBD1; j_gene: TRBJ1-1; v_gene: TRBV11-2; CDR3nt: TGTGCCAGCAGCTTAAGGACAGGGGTGACTGAAGCTTTCTTT; CDR3aa: CASSLRTGVTEAFF
abundance: NA; d_gene: NA; j_gene: TRBJ2-7; v_gene: TRBV18; CDR3nt: TGTGCCAGCTCACCACCGGGACTCCGCCGCTACGAGCAGTACTTC; CDR3aa: CASSPPGLRRYEQYF
abundance: once; d_gene: TRBD2; j_gene: TRBJ2-7; v_gene: TRBV28; CDR3nt: TGTGCCAGCAGCCTTCGACTAGCGTTACCCTACGAGCAGTACTTC; CDR3aa: CASSLRLALPYEQYF
abundance: NA; d_gene: TRBD2; j_gene: TRBJ2-3; v_gene: TRBV5-4; CDR3nt: TGTGCCAGCAGCTTGGCCGGTGGACTAGCGGCTACAGATACGCAGTATTTT; CDR3aa: CASSLAGGLAATDTQYF
abundance: once; d_gene: TRBD1; j_gene: TRBJ1-1; v_gene: TRBV7-2; CDR3nt: TGTGCCAGCAGCCTCGGGACAGGGATATCGGACACTGAAGCTTTCTTT; CDR3aa: CASSLGTGISDTEAFF
abundance: NA; d_gene: NA; j_gene: TRBJ1-1; v_gene: TRBV5-1; CDR3nt: TGCGCCAGCAGCCCTTCGCGGGGAGGCCGAATGAACACTGAAGCTTTCTTT; CDR3aa: CASSPSRGGRMNTEAFF
abundance: NA; d_gene: NA; j_gene: TRBJ2-7; v_gene: TRBV4-2; CDR3nt: TGTGCCAGCAGCCAAGGACCGACTAGAGCGGTTCACGAGCAGTACTTC; CDR3aa: CASSQGPTRAVHEQYF
abundance: NA; d_gene: NA; j_gene: TRBJ2-1; v_gene: TRBV12-3/TRBV12-4; CDR3nt: TGTGCCAGCAGCTTGACAGGAGAGCAGTTCTTC; CDR3aa: CASSLTGEQFF
abundance: NA; d_gene: TRBD2; j_gene: TRBJ2-5; v_gene: TRBV7-7; CDR3nt: TGTGCTAGCAGCTTAACTAGCGGAGGGGAGACCCAGTACTTC; CDR3aa: CASSLTSGGETQYF
abundance: NA; d_gene: NA; j_gene: TRBJ2-5; v_gene: TRBV18; CDR3nt: TGTGCCAGCTCACCACCGGTCGACCGTAGGGGCGAGACCCAGTACTTC; CDR3aa: CASSPPVDRRGETQYF
abundance: once; d_gene: NA; j_gene: TRBJ1-1; v_gene: TRBV11-3; CDR3nt: TGTGCCAGCAGCTTAGGACCCCGGGCTGAAGCTTTCTTT; CDR3aa: CASSLGPRAEAFF
abundance: NA; d_gene: NA; j_gene: TRBJ1-2; v_gene: TRBV6-1; CDR3nt: TGTGCCAGCAGTGAACAAACACCGGGTGGCTACACCTTC; CDR3aa: CASSEQTPGGYTF
abundance: NA; d_gene: NA; j_gene: TRBJ1-1; v_gene: TRBV11-3; CDR3nt: TGTGCCAGCAGCCCACACATGAACACTGAAGCTTTCTTT; CDR3aa: CASSPHMNTEAFF
abundance: NA; d_gene: TRBD2; j_gene: TRBJ2-5; v_gene: TRBV28; CDR3nt: TGTGCCAGCAGTCCCTTGGGACTAGCGGGAGGGCCGGAGACCCAGTACTTC; CDR3aa: CASSPLGLAGGPETQYF
abundance: NA; d_gene: TRBD1; j_gene: TRBJ2-2; v_gene: TRBV24-1; CDR3nt: TGTGCCACCAGTGACCCCGGGACAGGGAACACCGGGGAGCTGTTTTTT; CDR3aa: CATSDPGTGNTGELFF
abundance: NA; d_gene: TRBD2; j_gene: TRBJ2-1; v_gene: TRBV18; CDR3nt: TGTGCCAGCTCACCACCGGCGGGAGTGGCTTACAATGAGCAGTTCTTC; CDR3aa: CASSPPAGVAYNEQFF
abundance: NA; d_gene: TRBD1; j_gene: TRBJ1-1; v_gene: TRBV7-2; CDR3nt: TGTGCCAGCAGGCTACAGGGGTTGAACACTGAAGCTTTCTTT; CDR3aa: CASRLQGLNTEAFF
abundance: NA; d_gene: NA; j_gene: TRBJ1-3; v_gene: TRBV6-5; CDR3nt: TGTGCCAGCAGTTTCGGGTATGGTGGAAACACCATATATTTT; CDR3aa: CASSFGYGGNTIYF
abundance: few; d_gene: NA; j_gene: TRBJ1-3; v_gene: TRBV19; CDR3nt: TGTGCCAGTAGTACCACGTGGACAGTCGACTCTGGAAACACCATATATTTT; CDR3aa: CASSTTWTVDSGNTIYF
abundance: NA; d_gene: NA; j_gene: TRBJ2-7; v_gene: TRBV13; CDR3nt: TGTGCCAGCAGCTTAGGGGGGGACATCTACGAGCAGTACTTC; CDR3aa: CASSLGGDIYEQYF
abundance: NA; d_gene: TRBD1; j_gene: TRBJ1-5; v_gene: TRBV29-1; CDR3nt: TGCAGCGTTGCAGGGGGCCAAGGAGGAGCCAATCAGCCCCAGCATTTT; CDR3aa: CSVAGGQGGANQPQHF
abundance: NA; d_gene: TRBD2; j_gene: TRBJ2-7; v_gene: TRBV9; CDR3nt: TGTGCCAGCAGCGTAGAGGTAGCGGGGGGTCCCTACGAGCAGTACTTC; CDR3aa: CASSVEVAGGPYEQYF
abundance: NA; d_gene: NA; j_gene: TRBJ2-3; v_gene: TRBV11-2; CDR3nt: TGTGCCAGCAGTCGGGGTACGCAGTATTTT; CDR3aa: CASSRGTQYF
abundance: once; d_gene: NA; j_gene: TRBJ1-2; v_gene: TRBV7-2; CDR3nt: TGTGCCAGCAGGGGAGCGGAAGGACTGTCCCTATTCGGCTACACCTTC; CDR3aa: CASRGAEGLSLFGYTF
abundance: NA; d_gene: NA; j_gene: TRBJ1-1; v_gene: TRBV29-1; CDR3nt: TGCAGCGTCCCGGCCGGGACACCGAACACTGAAGCTTTCTTT; CDR3aa: CSVPAGTPNTEAFF
abundance: NA; d_gene: NA; j_gene: TRBJ2-7; v_gene: TRBV15; CDR3nt: TGTGCCACCAGCTCCCTGGGGGCATTCAACGAGCAGTACTTC; CDR3aa: CATSSLGAFNEQYF
abundance: NA; d_gene: NA; j_gene: TRBJ1-1; v_gene: TRBV7-9; CDR3nt: TGTGCCAGCAGCTTATTGGGGGCCTCATGGGAAGCTTTCTTT; CDR3aa: CASSLLGASWEAFF
abundance: NA; d_gene: TRBD2; j_gene: TRBJ2-3; v_gene: TRBV28; CDR3nt: TGTGCCAGCAGTTTATTACTCTTTGGACTAGCGGGACGCCTTAGCCGTGATACGCAGTATTTT; CDR3aa: CASSLLLFGLAGRLSRDTQYF
abundance: NA; d_gene: NA; j_gene: TRBJ1-3; v_gene: TRBV6-5; CDR3nt: TGTGCCAGCAGTTACTGGGGCAGCAACTCTGGAAACACCATATATTTT; CDR3aa: CASSYWGSNSGNTIYF
abundance: once; d_gene: NA; j_gene: TRBJ2-6; v_gene: TRBV27; CDR3nt: TGTGCCAGCAGCGTAGGACAGCGGCCTAGGTCTGGGGCCAACGTCCTGACTTTC; CDR3aa: CASSVGQRPRSGANVLTF
abundance: NA; d_gene: TRBD2; j_gene: TRBJ2-1; v_gene: TRBV6-1; CDR3nt: TGTGCCAGCAGTGGCTCGGTTCCGGGAGGGTACAATGAGCAGTTCTTC; CDR3aa: CASSGSVPGGYNEQFF
abundance: NA; d_gene: NA; j_gene: TRBJ1-4; v_gene: TRBV15; CDR3nt: TGTGCCACCAACCACGGGGTCACTAATGAAAAACTGTTTTTT; CDR3aa: CATNHGVTNEKLFF
abundance: NA; d_gene: NA; j_gene: TRBJ2-7; v_gene: TRBV7-9; CDR3nt: TGTGCCAGCAGCTTACCCCAAGCGGGCTACGAGCAGTACTTC; CDR3aa: CASSLPQAGYEQYF
abundance: NA; d_gene: TRBD1; j_gene: TRBJ1-1; v_gene: TRBV19; CDR3nt: TGTGCCAGTAGTCAAGGCCGGGACAGGGGTGGAGGCACTGAAGCTTTCTTT; CDR3aa: CASSQGRDRGGGTEAFF
abundance: few; d_gene: NA; j_gene: TRBJ2-3; v_gene: TRBV2; CDR3nt: TGTGCCAGCAGTGCCTGGTCGGGCACAGATACGCAGTATTTT; CDR3aa: CASSAWSGTDTQYF
abundance: NA; d_gene: TRBD1; j_gene: TRBJ1-2; v_gene: TRBV6-2/TRBV6-3; CDR3nt: TGTGCCAGCAGTCGACAGGGGGGCGTGTCTAACTATGGCTACACCTTC; CDR3aa: CASSRQGGVSNYGYTF
abundance: NA; d_gene: NA; j_gene: TRBJ1-4; v_gene: TRBV2; CDR3nt: TGTGCCAGCAGAGACAGGTTTTCCGAAAAACTGTTTTTT; CDR3aa: CASRDRFSEKLFF
abundance: NA; d_gene: NA; j_gene: TRBJ2-2; v_gene: TRBV5-4; CDR3nt: TGTGCCAGCAGCTTGGAGTTGAGGACCGGGGAGCTGTTTTTT; CDR3aa: CASSLELRTGELFF
abundance: NA; d_gene: TRBD1; j_gene: TRBJ2-3; v_gene: TRBV7-8; CDR3nt: TGTGCCAGCAGCTTAGCGGGACAGGTTACCTTTTTT; CDR3aa: CASSLAGQVTFF
abundance: few; d_gene: TRBD2; j_gene: TRBJ2-7; v_gene: TRBV5-1; CDR3nt: TGCGCCAGCAGCTTGGGACTAGCGGGAGAGTACTACGAGCAGTACTTC; CDR3aa: CASSLGLAGEYYEQYF
abundance: NA; d_gene: NA; j_gene: TRBJ2-1; v_gene: TRBV7-2; CDR3nt: TGTGCCAGCAGCTTACACCAGGACAATGAGCAGTTCTTC; CDR3aa: CASSLHQDNEQFF
abundance: NA; d_gene: TRBD1; j_gene: TRBJ1-3; v_gene: TRBV2; CDR3nt: TGTGCCAGCAGTCTGACAGGGATTACTGGAAACACCATATATTTT; CDR3aa: CASSLTGITGNTIYF
abundance: once; d_gene: TRBD1; j_gene: TRBJ1-2; v_gene: TRBV28; CDR3nt: TGTGCCAGCAGTTCCCCCAGGGGGGCTAGTGGCTACACCTTC; CDR3aa: CASSSPRGASGYTF
abundance: NA; d_gene: NA; j_gene: TRBJ1-3; v_gene: TRBV12-3/TRBV12-4; CDR3nt: TGTGCCAGCAGTCAGACTGAAGGAAACACCATATATTTT; CDR3aa: CASSQTEGNTIYF
abundance: NA; d_gene: NA; j_gene: TRBJ2-1; v_gene: TRBV5-4; CDR3nt: TGTGCCAGCAGCTCGGGTCTCGGGAATGAGCAGTTCTTC; CDR3aa: CASSSGLGNEQFF
abundance: NA; d_gene: TRBD1; j_gene: TRBJ2-2; v_gene: TRBV6-6; CDR3nt: TGTGCCAGCAGTTACCTGGACAGGGCCACCGGGGAGCTGTTTTTT; CDR3aa: CASSYLDRATGELFF